The TCR beta chain under discussion was sequenced for a study of siplizumab effects on memory and regulatory T cells. Study-wide results and limits: Among mappable alloreactive CD4+ clones, the Treg-derived fraction averaged around 66% with siplizumab versus around 26% in controls. Significantly reduced by siplizumab was the cumulative frequency of alloreactive sequences, namely those traceable to unstimulated CD4+ memory cells. Unstimulated subsets accounted for the mapping of only a minor share of the clones that were alloreactive.

On this clone itself: Its matching antigen is unknown.

The protocol was immunoSEQ multiplex PCR, while the TCRdb copy is restricted to in-frame clones and leaves out a portion. The data contain more than 85,000 clones, over 85% of them singletons. Per the germline V gene, CDR1 is LGHNA and CDR2 is YNFKEQ. The CDR3 totals 15 residues. J was trimmed by 1 base and V by 3 bases; bases with no gene match: 4. V and J are TRBV4-2 and TRBJ1-1; 8 bases align to TRBD1. The receptor's source is a human donor in good health. Sequencing was performed on CD4+ T cells sorted from blood. The CDR3 DNA follows: TGTGCCAGCAGCCAGGGGACAGGTACGAACACTGAAGCTTTCTTT. Translated: CASSQGTGTNTEAFF.